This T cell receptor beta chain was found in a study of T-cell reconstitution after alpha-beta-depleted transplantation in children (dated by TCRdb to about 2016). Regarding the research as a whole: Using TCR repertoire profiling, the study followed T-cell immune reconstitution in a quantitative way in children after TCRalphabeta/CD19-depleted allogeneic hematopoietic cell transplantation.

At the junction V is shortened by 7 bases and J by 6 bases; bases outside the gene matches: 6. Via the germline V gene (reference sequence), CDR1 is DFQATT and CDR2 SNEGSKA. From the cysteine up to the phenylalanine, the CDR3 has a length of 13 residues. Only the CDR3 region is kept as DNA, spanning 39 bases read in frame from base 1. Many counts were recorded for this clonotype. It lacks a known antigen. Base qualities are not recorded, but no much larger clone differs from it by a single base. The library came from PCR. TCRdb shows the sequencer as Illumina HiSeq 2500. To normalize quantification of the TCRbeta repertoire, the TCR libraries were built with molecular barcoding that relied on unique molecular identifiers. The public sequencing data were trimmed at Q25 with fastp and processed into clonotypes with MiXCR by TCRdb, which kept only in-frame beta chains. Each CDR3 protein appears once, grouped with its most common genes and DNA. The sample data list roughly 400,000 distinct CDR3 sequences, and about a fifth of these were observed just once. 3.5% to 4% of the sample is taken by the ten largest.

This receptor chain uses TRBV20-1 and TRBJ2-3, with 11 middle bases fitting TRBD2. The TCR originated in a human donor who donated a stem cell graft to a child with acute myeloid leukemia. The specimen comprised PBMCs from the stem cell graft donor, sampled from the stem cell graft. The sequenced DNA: TGCAGTGAATCGGGACTAGCGGATGATACGCAGTATTTT. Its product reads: CSESGLADDTQYF.